This T cell receptor (beta chain) was sequenced for a study of neurological immune-mediated disorders. The table lists this clonotype with many counts. The target antigen is unknown. Trimming removed 5 bases at V and 0 bases at J, with 10 bases between. Germline V gene data show CDR1 as DFQATT and CDR2 as SNEGSKA (reference sequence). There are 13 residues in the CDR3. General observations from the study: The authors found no clinical or MRI feature associated with the multiple sclerosis repertoire cluster. Whereas HTLV-1-associated myelopathy showed the most TCR clonal expansion, multiple sclerosis showed the least, with levels below those of healthy controls.

The cDNA was generated through 5'RACE incorporating 10-nucleotide random UMIs. TCRdb reprocessed the 5' RACE reads with MiXCR, giving one entry per CDR3 protein. The sample has 40,000 to 50,000 distinct CDR3 sequences, under 2% seen once. Libraries used 2 million unsorted PBMCs kept frozen in RNAlater. This TCR was recovered from a middle-aged woman with multiple sclerosis. The V call is TRBV20-1, the J call TRBJ1-1; unclear D gene. Sequencing was performed on PBMCs. CDR3 sequence: CSAWEAMNTEAFF. The CDR3 DNA is TGCAGTGCTTGGGAGGCGATGAACACTGAAGCTTTCTTT.